A single sample is the source of the 21 T cell receptor beta chains below, sequenced in a study of cytomegalovirus exposure and HLA in healthy donors. Amplification used 60 Vbeta primers and 13 Jbeta primers. Sequencing was performed with immunoSEQ multiplex PCR; in TCRdb, only in-frame clones are kept and a portion is missing. The sample lists around 55,000 clones, about 77% seen once, with around 2.6% in the top ten. Input material: PBMCs. These receptors all stem from a female donor in good health and CMV-seronegative.

J is TRBJ2-5 and V is TRBV18; 12 bases line up with TRBD2. The assigned J gene may be wrong: the sequence end matches TRBJ2-7 better. This CDR3 is 18 amino acids long. The germline V gene has CDR1 KGHSH and CDR2 LQKENI. In DNA, the CDR3 is TGTGCCAGCTCATATTTAAACCTAGCGGGAGGGGAGGCCTCCGAGCAGTACTTC. Its protein product is CASSYLNLAGGEASEQYF.

The count of this clone is one. The rearrangement uses TRBV28 and TRBJ2-7; D ambiguous. The V gene's germline CDR1 is MDHEN and CDR2 SYDVKM. Trimming stripped 2 bases from V and 0 bases from J, with 11 bases between. CDR3 length: 15 amino acids. The CDR3 nucleotides read TGTGCCAGCAGTTTAACGGTCGAGTACTCCTACGAGCAGTACTTC. Its protein product is CASSLTVEYSYEQYF.

The chain uses TRBV29-1 and TRBJ1-5; TRBD1 is a possible D gene (5 bases). This CDR3 comprises 13 residues. Trimming shortened V by 7 bases and J by 2 bases, and 12 bases separated the two germline ends. Germline loops: CDR1 SQVTM, CDR2 ANQGSEA. For the CDR3, the DNA is TGCAGCGCGGGGGAAGGGGGCAATCAGCCCCAGCATTTT. Protein product: CSAGEGGNQPQHF.

This rearrangement joins TRBV6-1 to TRBJ2-3, with TRBD2 identical over 9 bases. Per germline, CDR1 MNHNS and CDR2 SASEGT. Trimming removed 1 base from V and 5 bases from J; junction bases left unmatched: 10. There are 17 residues in the CDR3. The CDR3 nucleotides read TGTGCCAGCAGTGAAGGGTCGGCGGGAGGGGGTAGAGATACGCAGTATTTT. Protein product: CASSEGSAGGGRDTQYF.

The J gene is TRBJ2-7, the V gene TRBV27, with 13 bases that match TRBD2. V lost 5 bases, J lost 6 bases, and 7 bases stayed unmatched. There are 15 residues in the CDR3. Germline V gene lookup returns CDR1 MNHEY and CDR2 SMNVEV (reference sequence). This chain's CDR3 is CASSPGTSGALEQYF. The CDR3 DNA is TGTGCCAGCAGTCCGGGGACTAGCGGGGCACTCGAGCAGTACTTC.

This clone was detected a few times. This chain connects TRBV23-1 to TRBJ1-6; possible D gene TRBD1, 6 bases. TRBV23-1 is labeled an ORF, and its function is uncertain. This CDR3 is built from 15 residues. V lost 4 bases to trimming and J lost 12 bases, with 19 bases between them. CDR3 residues: CASSRPQGDTGPLHF. DNA of the CDR3: TGCGCCAGCAGTCGACCACAGGGAGACACGGGACCCCTCCACTTT.

This rearrangement joins TRBV11-2 to TRBJ2-1; 8 bases match TRBD2. The CDR3 extends over 14 amino acids. The germline gives CDR1 SGHAT, CDR2 FQNNGV. V shed 3 bases and J 8 bases; nucleotides not matched to a gene: 6. Here the CDR3 reads CASSLGGGFDEQFF. CDR3 nucleotide sequence: TGTGCCAGCAGCTTGGGCGGGGGGTTTGATGAGCAGTTCTTC.

The V call is TRBV7-3, the J call TRBJ2-2; D remains unclear. V was pared by 2 bases and J by 6 bases, with 13 bases between. Germline-derived CDR1 and CDR2 are SGHTA and FQGTGA. This CDR3 region has 15 residues. The CDR3 DNA sequence: TGTGCCAGCAGCTTAGGCGGTACGAGTGCCGGGGAGCTGTTTTTT. It encodes CASSLGGTSAGELFF. Full variable domain (missing parts from reference TRBV7-3 and TRBJ2-2): GAGVSQTPSNKVTEKGKYVELRCDPISGHTALYWYRQSLGQGPEFLIYFQGTGAADDSGLPNDRFFAVRPEGSVSTLKIQRTERGDSAVYLCASSLGGTSAGELFFGEGSRLTVL.

V usage is TRBV5-4 and J usage is TRBJ2-2, with TRBD2 matching over 8 bases. There are 19 residues in the CDR3. From germline, CDR1 is SGHNT and CDR2 YYREEE (reference sequence). V shed 0 bases, J shed 4 bases, and the junction held 14 bases outside the gene matches. The CDR3 region has the DNA TGTGCCAGCAGCTTGGGCCCCCCTTCCGGAGCGGGAGTCACCGGGGAGCTGTTTTTT. It codes for CASSLGPPSGAGVTGELFF.

V and J are TRBV19 and TRBJ1-5, with a weak D call TRBD1 (5 bases). The germline gives CDR1 LNHDA, CDR2 SQIVND (reference sequence). CDR3 length: 14 residues. The ends were cut back, 2 bases at V and 3 bases at J, with 8 bases in the middle. The CDR3 is CASSIWGDNQPQHF. The CDR3 coding sequence is TGTGCCAGTAGTATATGGGGGGACAATCAGCCCCAGCATTTT.

The rearrangement uses TRBV18 and TRBJ2-5; possibly TRBD2 for D (6 bases). CDR1 and CDR2 from the germline V gene are KGHSH and LQKENI. Trimming took off 3 bases at V and 0 bases at J, with 8 bases between the two ends. This CDR3 has 14 amino acids. In DNA form, the CDR3 reads TGTGCCAGCTCACCGTCTAGCGACCAAGAGACCCAGTACTTC. Amino acid sequence: CASSPSSDQETQYF. The full variable domain, with the rest looked up from reference TRBV18 and TRBJ2-5, is NAGVMQNPRHLVRRRGQEARLRCSPMKGHSHVYWYRQLPEEGLKFMVYLQKENIIDESGMPKERFSAEFPKEGPSILRIQQVVRGDSAAYFCASSPSSDQETQYFGPGTRLLVL.

This chain uses TRBV6-6 with TRBJ1-4; D not resolved. V lost 7 bases and J lost 7, with 10 bases in between. CDR1 and CDR2 (germline): MNHNY, SVGAGI (reference sequence). This CDR3 has 12 residues. The CDR3 protein is CASNEGREKLFF. The CDR3 DNA sequence: TGTGCCAGCAATGAGGGTCGTGAAAAACTGTTTTTT.

This clone was recorded only once. The rearrangement uses TRBV25-1 and TRBJ2-7, with D possibly matching TRBD2 (5 bases). Germline V gene sequence: CDR1 MGHDK, CDR2 SYGVNS. The CDR3 sequence is 15 residues long. V was pared by 2 bases and J by 0 bases, with 11 bases between. CDR3 coding DNA: TGTGCCAGCAGTGAAATGGGAGATGCCTCCTACGAGCAGTACTTC. It encodes CASSEMGDASYEQYF.

The chain links TRBV19 to TRBJ2-2; 8 bases are a match to TRBD1. The CDR3 is 14 residues long. Germline V gives CDR1 LNHDA, CDR2 SQIVND (reference sequence). Trimming took 4 bases from V and 9 from J; bases not matched to a gene: 7. The CDR3 region has the DNA TGTGCCAGTAGTACACAGGGGGGCCAACGGGAGCTGTTTTTT. Amino acid sequence: CASSTQGGQRELFF. Full variable domain (remainder filled in from reference TRBV19 and TRBJ2-2): DGGITQSPKYLFRKEGQNVTLSCEQNLNHDAMYWYRQDPGQGLRLIYYSQIVNDFQKGDIAEGYSVSREKKESFPLTVTSAQKNPTAFYLCASSTQGGQRELFFGEGSRLTVL.

This clone has a handful of counts. In DNA, the CDR3 is TGTGCCAGCAGTGAAGGACAAAAAGAGACCCAGTACTTC. Translating gives CASSEGQKETQYF. The V and J genes are TRBV2 and TRBJ2-5; the D is unclear. Between the trimmed V and J ends, which lost 1 base and 3 bases, there was a span of 6 bases. There are 13 residues in the CDR3. CDR1 is SNHLY and CDR2 is FYNNEI in the germline V gene.

V and J are TRBV5-1 and TRBJ1-2, with 7 nucleotides matching TRBD1. Losses at the gene ends were 4 bases for V and 3 bases for J; bases not matched to a gene: 12. The CDR3 runs 16 residues. Germline CDR1 reads SGHRS; CDR2 reads YFSETQ. CDR3 coding DNA: TGCGCCAGCAGCACAGACGGGACAGCGGTTGACTATGGCTACACCTTC. This codes for CASSTDGTAVDYGYTF.

The gene calls are TRBV19 and TRBJ2-7, with TRBD1 as a possible D gene (6 bases). Germline CDR1 LNHDA, CDR2 SQIVND (reference sequence). This CDR3 is built from 15 residues. V shed 6 bases and J shed 2 bases, with 17 bases lying between them. The CDR3 is CASRQGTERTYEQYF. CDR3 sequence (DNA): TGTGCCAGTAGACAGGGCACCGAAAGAACCTACGAGCAGTACTTC. The complete variable domain, with remaining parts taken from reference TRBV19 and TRBJ2-7, reads DGGITQSPKYLFRKEGQNVTLSCEQNLNHDAMYWYRQDPGQGLRLIYYSQIVNDFQKGDIAEGYSVSREKKESFPLTVTSAQKNPTAFYLCASRQGTERTYEQYFGPGTRLTVT.

This clone was seen just once. The chain carries TRBV6-1 and TRBJ1-4, with TRBD1 matching over 7 bases. The V gene's germline CDR1 is MNHNS and CDR2 SASEGT. The V gene end was trimmed by 1 base and the J gene end by 8 bases; junction bases not matched to a gene: 7. CDR3 size: 15 residues. The chain's CDR3 is CASSEGQGGREKLFF. Written as DNA, the CDR3 is TGTGCCAGCAGTGAAGGTCAGGGGGGAAGAGAAAAACTGTTTTTT.

The genes are TRBV2 and TRBJ2-3, with TRBD2 matching 8 bases. The J segment lost 5 bases and the V segment lost 4 bases, leaving 2 bases of the junction unmatched. Germline CDR1 SNHLY, CDR2 FYNNEI. The length of the CDR3 is 13 residues. CDR3 sequence (DNA): TGTGCCAGCAGTGTAAGCGGGAGAGATACGCAGTATTTT. This translates into CASSVSGRDTQYF.

V and J are TRBV19 and TRBJ2-1; no clear D gene. CDR3 length: 17 amino acids. CDR1 LNHDA and CDR2 SQIVND come from the germline V gene (reference sequence). V lost 0 bases and J 5 bases, leaving 17 bases between the germline ends. CDR3 sequence: CASSIDSRFWADNEQFF. CDR3 bases: TGTGCCAGTAGTATAGATTCCCGGTTTTGGGCTGACAATGAGCAGTTCTTC.

The chain joins TRBV7-9 to TRBJ2-7; 11 bases are shared with TRBD2. CDR3 length: 15 residues. V lost 5 bases and J lost 2; bases outside the gene matches: 5. Germline V lookup: CDR1 SEHNR, CDR2 FQNEAQ (reference sequence). The DNA for the CDR3 is TGTGCCAGCAGCATACCGACTAGCGGGACCTACGAGCAGTACTTC. As protein: CASSIPTSGTYEQYF.